Each of the 32 T cell receptor beta chains below was sequenced from the same sample in a study of CD8+ T cells in alopecia areata. Treatment indicated: oral pan-JAK inhibitor, 5-10 mg twice daily. After isolation, RNA underwent reverse transcription to generate cDNA as the sequencing template. This table comes from immunoSEQ multiplex PCR, and its TCRdb copy is limited to in-frame clones, with some not included. The table has about 180,000 clones, about half seen once. This specimen was CD8+ T cells sorted from blood, taken between weeks 51 and 54, from a patient treated with tofacitinib. The receptors derive from a human donor with alopecia areata.

The chain couples TRBV29-1 to TRBJ1-2; perhaps TRBD1 as D (6 bases). With 0 bases removed from V and 6 bases from J, the gap between germline ends came to 17 bases. Germline CDR1 is SQVTM and CDR2 is ANQGSEA. This CDR3 region has 15 residues. CDR3: CSVEDLGRGKDGYTF. CDR3 nucleotides: TGCAGCGTTGAAGATCTTGGCAGGGGAAAGGATGGCTACACCTTC.

This chain links TRBV9 with TRBJ1-2; the match to TRBD1 covers 7 bases. The CDR3 covers 14 residues. Per the germline V gene, CDR1 is SGDLS and CDR2 is YYNGEE. The V gene end was trimmed by 2 bases and the J gene end by 1 base; junction bases not matched to a gene: 2. CDR3 region: CASSVRDSNYGYTF. In DNA, the CDR3 is TGTGCCAGCAGCGTCCGGGACAGTAACTATGGCTACACCTTC. Variable domain in full (rest from reference TRBV9 and TRBJ1-2): DSGVTQTPKHLITATGQRVTLRCSPRSGDLSVYWYQQSLDQGLQFLIQYYNGEERAKGNILERFSAQQFPDLHSELNLSSLELGDSALYFCASSVRDSNYGYTFGSGTRLTVV.

The V and J genes are TRBV9 and TRBJ2-1; 7 nucleotides agree with TRBD1. This CDR3 region has 15 residues. The germline V gene has CDR1 SGDLS and CDR2 YYNGEE. V trimming: 3 bases; J trimming: 3 bases; junction bases outside the gene matches: 6. CDR3 bases: TGTGCCAGCAGCGCCCGACAGGGAATCTACAATGAGCAGTTCTTC. Protein: CASSARQGIYNEQFF.

The chain carries TRBV9 and TRBJ2-7, with D perhaps TRBD1 or TRBD2 (8 bases each). CDR1 and CDR2 (germline): SGDLS, YYNGEE. The V end lost 4 bases, the J end lost 3 bases, and 17 bases lay between the germline ends. The length of the CDR3 is 15 residues. The CDR3 bases are TGTGCCAGCAGCTCGGGGGGGACAGGAATCTACGAGCAGTACTTC. Amino acid sequence: CASSSGGTGIYEQYF.

The V call is TRBV18, the J call TRBJ2-3; D might be TRBD1 or TRBD2, each matching 6 bases. This CDR3 contains 13 residues. Germline CDR1 KGHSH, CDR2 LQKENI. Trimming shortened V by 6 bases and J by 5 bases, and 12 bases separated the two germline ends. CDR3 sequence (DNA): TGTGCCAGCTCCCCGAGGGGGGAAGATACGCAGTATTTT. This sequence encodes CASSPRGEDTQYF.

This sequence joins TRBV25-1 and TRBJ2-3; D call uncertain. The germline V gene has CDR1 MGHDK and CDR2 SYGVNS. The germline V and J ends were trimmed by 8 bases and 2 bases, with 5 bases remaining between them. The CDR3 loop spans 11 amino acids. CDR3 in amino acids: CASSNTDTQYF. CDR3 DNA: TGTGCCAGCTCAAACACAGATACGCAGTATTTT.

The V and J genes are TRBV16 and TRBJ2-1; 8 bases map to TRBD1. Germline values: CDR1 KGHSY, CDR2 FQNENV. This CDR3 is 14 amino acids long. V dropped 5 bases and J dropped 7; count of bases not matched to a gene: 7. For the CDR3, the DNA is TGTGCCAGCAGCGCCCTGGACAGGGTTAATGAGCAGTTCTTC. Translation: CASSALDRVNEQFF.

The chain is built from TRBV29-1 and TRBJ1-1; D is ambiguous. The CDR3 consists of 13 residues. Germline V gene sequence: CDR1 SQVTM, CDR2 ANQGSEA. V was trimmed by 2 bases and J by 6 bases, leaving 13 bases between them. The CDR3 spells CSVERTTRAEAFF. In nucleotides, the CDR3 is TGCAGCGTTGAAAGGACCACCCGGGCTGAAGCTTTCTTT.

The rearrangement links TRBV5-6 to TRBJ1-4; D gene uncertain. Germline V gives CDR1 SGHDT, CDR2 YYEEEE. The CDR3 is 16 amino acids. The ends were cut back, 6 bases at V and 0 bases at J, with 15 bases in the middle. CDR3 DNA sequence: TGTGCCAGCATTCAGAACAGTCACACAACTAATGAAAAACTGTTTTTT. As protein: CASIQNSHTTNEKLFF.

A few counts support this clone. The V gene is TRBV7-3, the J gene TRBJ2-6; D gene ambiguous. In germline, CDR1 is SGHTA, CDR2 FQGTGA. This CDR3 comprises 13 residues. Trimming shortened V by 5 bases and J by 0 bases, and 2 bases separated the two germline ends. The CDR3 spells CASSPSGANVLTF. CDR3 nucleotides: TGTGCCAGCAGCCCCTCTGGGGCCAACGTCCTGACTTTC.

The chain carries TRBV27 and TRBJ2-7; 11 nucleotides match TRBD1. Looked up from germline, CDR1 is MNHEY and CDR2 is SMNVEV (reference sequence). V shed 5 bases and J 4 bases; nucleotides not matched to a gene: 7. This CDR3 contains 15 residues. CDR3 nucleotides: TGTGCCAGCAGTCCCGGACAGGGGGCTAATTACGAGCAGTACTTC. Translating gives CASSPGQGANYEQYF.

The CDR3 DNA reads TGTGCCAGCGGACAGGGGGATTCCTACGAGCAGTACTTC. This codes for CASGQGDSYEQYF. This rearrangement joins TRBV5-4 to TRBJ2-7; 10 bases fit TRBD1. Germline CDR1 reads SGHNT; CDR2 reads YYREEE (reference sequence). The length of the CDR3 is 13 residues. After removal of 7 bases from V and 1 base from J, the junction contained 2 bases not matched to a gene. Filled out from reference TRBV5-4 and TRBJ2-7, the complete variable domain reads ETGVTQSPTHLIKTRGQQVTLRCSSQSGHNTVSWYQQALGQGPQFIFQYYREEENGRGNFPPRFSGLQFPNYSSELNVNALELDDSALYLCASGQGDSYEQYFGPGTRLTVT.

CDR3 in amino acids: CAITMTKGGSEQYF. The CDR3 coding sequence is TGTGCCATCACCATGACGAAAGGGGGCTCCGAGCAGTACTTC. The chain is built from TRBV10-3 and TRBJ2-7; 7 nucleotides line up with TRBD1. The length of the CDR3 is 14 residues. V dropped 7 bases and J dropped 6; count of bases not matched to a gene: 12. Germline assignment: CDR1 ENHRY and CDR2 SYGVKD.

The chain links TRBV5-1 to TRBJ2-3, with 7 bases that match TRBD2. Germline V gives CDR1 SGHRS, CDR2 YFSETQ. This CDR3 is built from 15 residues. With V trimmed by 0 bases and J by 4 bases, 5 bases remained unmatched. The CDR3 DNA sequence: TGCGCCAGCAGCTTGGAGGGCGGGGGAGCAGATACGCAGTATTTT. As protein: CASSLEGGGADTQYF.

This clone was seen only a few times. J is TRBJ2-5 and V is TRBV15; weak D call: TRBD1 (6 bases). This CDR3 contains 14 residues. Germline V CDR1 and CDR2: LNHNV, YYDKDF (reference sequence). V lost 5 bases and J lost 0, with 10 bases in between. DNA of the CDR3: TGTGCCACCAGCGTACGGACAGACCAAGAGACCCAGTACTTC. It yields the protein CATSVRTDQETQYF.

V and J are TRBV6-5 and TRBJ2-1; either TRBD1 or TRBD2 may supply D (5 bases each). V was cut by 5 bases and J by 4 bases, with 15 bases left in between. This CDR3 region has 15 residues. Germline assignment: CDR1 MNHEY and CDR2 SVGAGI. CDR3: CASSPGTQFYNEQFF. The CDR3 bases are TGTGCCAGCAGTCCCGGGACCCAATTTTACAATGAGCAGTTCTTC.

This chain links TRBV7-9 with TRBJ1-2; no clear D gene. CDR1 and CDR2 from the germline V gene are SEHNR and FQNEAQ (reference sequence). V was pared by 7 bases and J by 4 bases, with 10 bases between. There are 12 residues in the CDR3. The DNA of the CDR3 is TGTGCCAGCAACACCGAGCCCTATGGCTACACCTTC. This codes for CASNTEPYGYTF.

The sample holds a few counts of this clone. V gene TRBV7-8 combines with J gene TRBJ1-5, with no clear D. V lost 1 base, J lost 8 bases, and 15 bases lay in between. Looked up from germline, CDR1 is SGHVS and CDR2 is FQNEAQ. The CDR3 is 15 amino acids. The CDR3 reads CASSLDIMGMEPQHF. DNA of the CDR3: TGTGCCAGCAGCTTAGATATTATGGGTATGGAGCCCCAGCATTTT.

This chain connects TRBV6-5 to TRBJ2-3, with D unresolved. Germline lookup yields CDR1 MNHEY and CDR2 SVGAGI. The CDR3 covers 14 residues. V dropped 0 bases and J dropped 3 bases, with 7 bases sitting between them. This CDR3 is CASSYSVGTDTQYF. The CDR3 DNA is TGTGCCAGCAGTTACTCCGTCGGAACAGATACGCAGTATTTT.

The V gene is TRBV7-9, the J gene TRBJ2-1; 8 positions agree with TRBD2. CDR3 length: 16 residues. The ends lost 4 bases at V and 3 bases at J; junction bases unmatched: 8. Per the germline V gene, CDR1 is SEHNR and CDR2 is FQNEAQ (reference sequence). CDR3 sequence reads: CASSSFGGGFYNEQFF. The CDR3 DNA is TGTGCCAGCAGCTCCTTTGGCGGGGGGTTCTACAATGAGCAGTTCTTC.

The rearrangement joins TRBV27 to TRBJ1-6; 7 nucleotides match TRBD1. V shed 4 bases, J shed 5 bases, and the junction held 5 bases outside the gene matches. Germline assignment: CDR1 MNHEY and CDR2 SMNVEV (reference sequence). This CDR3 contains 15 residues. The CDR3 here is CASSWGQPNNSPLHF. The CDR3 bases are TGTGCCAGCAGTTGGGGACAGCCCAATAATTCACCCCTCCACTTT.

For the CDR3, the DNA is TGTGCCAGCAGTCGGACAGGAGTCACTGAAGCTTTCTTT. Protein product: CASSRTGVTEAFF. The V gene is TRBV7-3, the J gene TRBJ1-1, with 7 bases lining up with TRBD1. Germline V gene data show CDR1 as SGHTA and CDR2 as FQGTGA. The V and J ends lost 6 bases and 4 bases, in that order; junction bases with no gene match: 5. The CDR3 sequence is 13 residues long.

The table lists this clone with a few counts. The V and J genes are TRBV6-1 and TRBJ2-7; 7 positions agree with TRBD2. With V trimmed by 4 bases and J by 2 bases, 5 bases remained unmatched. The CDR3 sequence is 14 residues long. Germline lookup yields CDR1 MNHNS and CDR2 SASEGT. Here the CDR3 reads CASSGAGEAYEQYF. The CDR3 nucleotides are TGTGCCAGCAGTGGGGCGGGGGAAGCCTACGAGCAGTACTTC.

This sequence joins TRBV7-6 and TRBJ2-7; 8 nucleotides align to TRBD1. Germline trimming cut 4 bases from V and 0 bases from J; bases unmatched to any gene: 8. The CDR3 is 16 residues long. The germline CDR1 and CDR2 sequences are SGHVS and FNYEAQ. CDR3: CASSSMDRARSYEQYF. CDR3 nucleotides: TGTGCCAGCAGCTCCATGGACAGGGCCCGCTCCTACGAGCAGTACTTC.

This sequence joins TRBV7-8 and TRBJ2-5, with D unresolved. There are 13 residues in the CDR3. Trimming pared 1 base from V and 1 base from J, leaving 4 bases between. The V gene's germline CDR1 is SGHVS and CDR2 FQNEAQ. The CDR3 DNA follows: TGTGCCAGCAGCTTAGATAGCCAAGAGACCCAGTACTTC. Its translation: CASSLDSQETQYF.

This clone was seen a few times. V is TRBV29-1 and J is TRBJ2-1, with D possibly matching TRBD2 (6 bases). The CDR3 covers 15 residues. The ends were cut back, 0 bases at V and 8 bases at J, with 17 bases in the middle. CDR1 and CDR2 (germline): SQVTM, ANQGSEA. As DNA, the CDR3 is TGCAGCGTTGAAGATGCGAACAGGAGGGAGGATGAGCAGTTCTTC. Translated: CSVEDANRREDEQFF.

The rearrangement joins TRBV2 to TRBJ2-2; D is perhaps TRBD2 (7 bases). Trimming removed 4 bases from V and 5 bases from J, with 14 bases in between. Germline CDR1 and CDR2: SNHLY and FYNNEI. This CDR3 is 15 amino acids long. The CDR3 protein is CASSGTGGPTGELFF. In DNA, the CDR3 is TGTGCCAGCAGTGGTACCGGGGGGCCTACCGGGGAGCTGTTTTTT.

This clone has just a few counts. This CDR3 is CASRDAVYEQYF. The CDR3, as DNA: TGTGCCAGCAGGGACGCTGTCTACGAGCAGTACTTC. The J gene is TRBJ2-7, the V gene TRBV2; D gene unclear. V was trimmed by 6 bases and J by 3 bases, leaving 9 bases between them. This CDR3 contains 12 residues. Germline CDR1 SNHLY, CDR2 FYNNEI.

V gene TRBV6-6 combines with J gene TRBJ1-5; D may be TRBD1 (6 bases). CDR3 length equals 13 residues. Germline V CDR1 and CDR2: MNHNY, SVGAGI (reference sequence). With 10 bases removed from V and 3 bases from J, the gap between germline ends came to 13 bases. The CDR3 DNA reads as TGTGCCACACAAGGGGGGATCAATCAGCCCCAGCATTTT. Translation gives CATQGGINQPQHF.

This chain connects TRBV2 to TRBJ2-7, with 8 bases lining up with TRBD1. Trimming at V came to 4 bases and at J to 3 bases, leaving 2 bases not matched to a gene. The CDR3 has 13 amino acids. Germline V lookup: CDR1 SNHLY, CDR2 FYNNEI. The CDR3 nucleotides read TGTGCCAGCAGTGTGGACAGGGACTACGAGCAGTACTTC. It encodes CASSVDRDYEQYF.

The chain combines TRBV5-1 with TRBJ1-6; possibly TRBD1 for D (5 bases). Germline-derived CDR1 and CDR2 are SGHRS and YFSETQ. The CDR3 contains 15 residues. Trimming took 2 bases from V and 5 from J, leaving 11 bases between them. The CDR3 protein is CASSLDRGDNSPLHF. CDR3 in DNA: TGCGCCAGCAGCTTAGACAGAGGAGATAATTCACCCCTCCACTTT. The variable domain in full, completed from reference TRBV5-1 and TRBJ1-6, reads KAGVTQTPRYLIKTRGQQVTLSCSPISGHRSVSWYQQTPGQGLQFLFEYFSETQRNKGNFPGRFSGRQFSNSRSEMNVSTLELGDSALYLCASSLDRGDNSPLHFGNGTRLTVT.

This clone has just one count. The chain recombines TRBV5-6 with TRBJ1-2; TRBD1 matches 8 bases. J was trimmed by 4 bases and V by 0 bases; bases with no gene match: 11. CDR3 length equals 17 residues. Germline V lookup: CDR1 SGHDT, CDR2 YYEEEE. The CDR3 region is CASSLALDRGQSYGYTF. CDR3 coding DNA: TGTGCCAGCAGCTTGGCCCTTGACAGGGGACAGAGCTATGGCTACACCTTC.